These 13 T cell receptor beta chains were all obtained from the same sample, sequenced in a study of molecular identifiers for immune sequencing clone quantification. From the PCR reads, TCRdb called clonotypes with MiXCR, one entry per CDR3 protein. Of roughly 630,000 distinct CDR3 sequences in the sample, approximately 24% were seen once. What was sequenced was naive CD8+ T cells from blood, with Jurkat cell RNA spiked in. Subset defined: FACS-sorted CD8+CD4-CCR7+CD45RA+ naive T cells. The receptors derive from a human donor in good health. Some libraries in this study had Jurkat cell RNA spiked in.

This clonotype was seen a handful of times. The chain joins TRBV7-9 to TRBJ1-5; perhaps TRBD1 as D (5 bases). Germline V gene lookup returns CDR1 SEHNR and CDR2 FQNEAQ (reference sequence). The CDR3 is 14 residues long. Trimming removed 6 bases from V and 5 bases from J, with 14 bases in between. CDR3 nucleotides: TGTGCCAGCAGACCCGACAGCACTGATCAGCCCCAGCATTTT. Its translation: CASRPDSTDQPQHF. Variable domain in full (rest from reference TRBV7-9 and TRBJ1-5): DTGVSQNPRHKITKRGQNVTFRCDPISEHNRLYWYRQTLGQGPEFLTYFQNEAQLEKSRLLSDRFSAERPKGSFSTLEIQRTEQGDSAMYLCASRPDSTDQPQHFGDGTRLSIL.

This clonotype has ten or more counts. The chain employs TRBV5-6 and TRBJ2-5, with D unclear. The V end lost 5 bases, the J end lost 0 bases, and 14 bases lay between the germline ends. This CDR3 has 15 residues. Germline CDR1 is SGHDT and CDR2 is YYEEEE. The CDR3 sequence: CASSPSPEDQETQYF. CDR3 nucleotide sequence: TGTGCCAGCAGTCCCAGTCCCGAGGACCAAGAGACCCAGTACTTC.

This clonotype has at least ten counts. The rearrangement uses TRBV9 and TRBJ2-3, with 10 bases lining up with TRBD2. Germline V gives CDR1 SGDLS, CDR2 YYNGEE. The CDR3 covers 16 residues. Trimming cost V 3 bases and J 2 bases; bases outside gene matches: 6. CDR3 region: CASSGTLAGVTDTQYF. In DNA, the CDR3 is TGTGCCAGCAGCGGAACTCTAGCGGGAGTCACAGATACGCAGTATTTT.

For this clonotype: Its ends do not fully match the called genes, so a read error is possible. The gene calls are TRBV6-6 and TRBJ2-1; D is unresolved. CDR1 is MNHNY and CDR2 is SVGAGI in the germline V gene (reference sequence). The CDR3 has 12 amino acids. CDR3 sequence: CASSYENNEQLF. DNA for the CDR3: TGTGCCAGCAGTTACGAGAACAATGAGCAGCTCTTC.

In this sample, this clonotype turned up a few times. This chain links TRBV15 with TRBJ1-5; unclear D gene. V was shortened by 2 bases and J by 0 bases, with 11 bases between the two germline ends. Germline CDR1 LNHNV, CDR2 YYDKDF (reference sequence). There are 16 residues in the CDR3. In DNA, the CDR3 is TGTGCCACCAGCAGATCCCCACCCGGTAGCAATCAGCCCCAGCATTTT. It yields the protein CATSRSPPGSNQPQHF.

This clonotype was counted at least ten times. An end of the junction differs from the germline gene, which may be a read error. The chain is built from TRBV13 and TRBJ2-5, with TRBD1 as a possible D gene (6 bases). The length of the CDR3 is 14 residues. From germline, CDR1 is PRHDT and CDR2 FYEKMQ (reference sequence). CDR3: CASSLGAGQETQYF. The DNA for the CDR3 is TGCGCCAGCAGCTTGGGGGCAGGGCAAGAGACCCAGTACTTC.

This clonotype was found many times. The V call is TRBV7-2, the J call TRBJ2-5; no reliable D call. The CDR3 contains 14 residues. In germline, CDR1 is SGHTA, CDR2 FQGNSA. With 4 bases removed from V and 5 bases from J, the gap between germline ends came to 14 bases. CDR3 sequence: CASSSPGTPETQYF. In nucleotides, the CDR3 is TGTGCCAGCAGCTCCCCGGGCACCCCGGAGACCCAGTACTTC.

This clonotype appeared once. Germline and junction disagree at one end, which may indicate a read error. The J gene is TRBJ1-5, the V gene TRBV6-5; no clear D. There are 13 residues in the CDR3. CDR1 and CDR2 from the germline V gene are MNHEY and SVGAGI. CDR3 residues: CASSYSAGKPQHF. CDR3 DNA: TGTGCCAGCAGCTACTCGGCCGGTAAGCCCCAGCATTTT.

The chain has TRBV11-2 and TRBJ1-6, with unresolved D. Trimming removed 1 base at V and 7 bases at J, with 8 bases between. The germline V gene encodes CDR1 SGHAT and CDR2 FQNNGV. The CDR3 extends over 14 amino acids. The CDR3 region is CASSLVGLNSPLHF. CDR3 in DNA: TGTGCCAGCAGCTTAGTTGGCCTCAATTCACCCCTCCACTTT.

The sample holds many counts of this clonotype. J is TRBJ2-4 and V is TRBV5-6; tentative D call: TRBD1 (6 bases). The germline CDR1 and CDR2 sequences are SGHDT and YYEEEE. CDR3 length equals 14 residues. V was pared by 4 bases and J by 8 bases, with 16 bases between. The CDR3 reads CASSPGHGRYIQYF. The CDR3 coding sequence is TGTGCCAGCAGCCCGGGACACGGCCGGTACATTCAGTACTTC.

Regarding this clonotype: A much bigger clone sits one base away, suggesting this may be a read error. The V and J genes are TRBV5-1 and TRBJ1-1; TRBD1 matches at 10 bases. The CDR3 is 14 residues long. Germline assignment: CDR1 SGHRS and CDR2 YFSETQ. DNA for the CDR3: TGCGCCAGCAGCTCGACAGGGGGCCACACTGAAGCTCTCTTT. Residues: CASSSTGGHTEALF.

This clonotype turned up a few times. This rearrangement joins TRBV9 to TRBJ2-1; 8 bases map to TRBD2. The CDR3 spans 16 residues. Germline V gene data show CDR1 as SGDLS and CDR2 as YYNGEE. Trimming took 2 bases from V and 7 from J; bases not matched to a gene: 11. The CDR3 spells CASSVGGLVELNEQFF. In DNA, the CDR3 is TGTGCCAGCAGCGTTGGGGGACTAGTTGAGCTAAATGAGCAGTTCTTC.

This clonotype was seen ten or more times. The V call is TRBV19, the J call TRBJ2-7; TRBD1 is a possible D gene (6 bases). Germline values: CDR1 LNHDA, CDR2 SQIVND (reference sequence). The CDR3 extends over 13 amino acids. The germline V and J ends were trimmed by 6 bases and 2 bases, with 11 bases remaining between them. This CDR3 reads CASRGTYTYEQYF. The CDR3 DNA is TGTGCCAGTAGGGGGACATATACCTACGAGCAGTACTTC. Full variable domain (outside the CDR3, taken from reference TRBV19 and TRBJ2-7): DGGITQSPKYLFRKEGQNVTLSCEQNLNHDAMYWYRQDPGQGLRLIYYSQIVNDFQKGDIAEGYSVSREKKESFPLTVTSAQKNPTAFYLCASRGTYTYEQYFGPGTRLTVT.